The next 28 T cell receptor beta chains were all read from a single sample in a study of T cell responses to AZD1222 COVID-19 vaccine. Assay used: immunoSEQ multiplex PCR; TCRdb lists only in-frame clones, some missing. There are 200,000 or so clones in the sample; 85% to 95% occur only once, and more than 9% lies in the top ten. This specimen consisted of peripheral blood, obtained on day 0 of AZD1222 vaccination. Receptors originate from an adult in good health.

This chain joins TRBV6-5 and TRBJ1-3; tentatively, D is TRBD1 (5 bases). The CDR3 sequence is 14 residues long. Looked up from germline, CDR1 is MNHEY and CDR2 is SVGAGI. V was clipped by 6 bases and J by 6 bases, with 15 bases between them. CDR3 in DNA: TGTGCCAGCAGCCCCCGTCAGGGCGTAAACACCATATATTTT. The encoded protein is CASSPRQGVNTIYF.

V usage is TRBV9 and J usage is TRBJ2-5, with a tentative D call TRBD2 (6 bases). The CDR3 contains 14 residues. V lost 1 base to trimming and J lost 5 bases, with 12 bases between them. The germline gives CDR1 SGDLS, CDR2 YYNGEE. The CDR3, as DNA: TGTGCCAGCAGCGTATCCAACAGCGGGGAGACCCAGTACTTC. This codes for CASSVSNSGETQYF.

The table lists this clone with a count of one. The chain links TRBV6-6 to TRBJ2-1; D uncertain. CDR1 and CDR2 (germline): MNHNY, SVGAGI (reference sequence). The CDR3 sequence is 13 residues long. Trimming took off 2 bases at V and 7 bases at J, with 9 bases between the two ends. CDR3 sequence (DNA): TGTGCCAGCAGTTACCCCCCAAGAAATGAGCAGTTCTTC. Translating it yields CASSYPPRNEQFF.

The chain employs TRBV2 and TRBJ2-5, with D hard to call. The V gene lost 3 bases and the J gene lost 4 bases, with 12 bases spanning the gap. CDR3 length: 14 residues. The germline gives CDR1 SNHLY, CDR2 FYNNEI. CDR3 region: CASSDGLSRETQYF. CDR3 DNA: TGTGCCAGCAGTGACGGTCTCTCTCGAGAGACCCAGTACTTC.

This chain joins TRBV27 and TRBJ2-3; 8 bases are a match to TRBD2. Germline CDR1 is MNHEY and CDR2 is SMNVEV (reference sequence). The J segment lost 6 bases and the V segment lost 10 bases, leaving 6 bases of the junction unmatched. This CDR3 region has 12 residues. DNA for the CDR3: TGTGCCACCGGGGGGGCTGGGGATACGCAGTATTTT. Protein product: CATGGAGDTQYF.

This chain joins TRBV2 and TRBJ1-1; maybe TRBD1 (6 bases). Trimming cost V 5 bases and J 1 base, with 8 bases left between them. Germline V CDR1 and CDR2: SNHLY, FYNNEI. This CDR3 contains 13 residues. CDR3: CASSSGANTEAFF. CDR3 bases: TGTGCCAGCAGTTCGGGGGCGAACACTGAAGCTTTCTTT. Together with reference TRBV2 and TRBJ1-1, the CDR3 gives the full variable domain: EPEVTQTPSHQVTQMGQEVILRCVPISNHLYFYWYRQILGQKVEFLVSFYNNEISEKSEIFDDQFSVERPDGSNFTLKIRSTKLEDSAMYFCASSSGANTEAFFGQGTRLTVV.

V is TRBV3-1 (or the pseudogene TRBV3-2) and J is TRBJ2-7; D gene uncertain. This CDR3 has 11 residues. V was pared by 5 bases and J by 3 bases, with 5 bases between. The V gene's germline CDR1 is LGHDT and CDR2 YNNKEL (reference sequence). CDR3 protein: CASSSSYEQYF. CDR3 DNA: TGTGCCAGCAGCTCAAGCTACGAGCAGTACTTC.

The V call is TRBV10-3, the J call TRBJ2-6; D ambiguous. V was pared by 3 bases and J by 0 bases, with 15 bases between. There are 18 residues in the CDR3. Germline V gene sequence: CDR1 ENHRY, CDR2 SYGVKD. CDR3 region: CAISDPTELYSGANVLTF. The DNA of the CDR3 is TGTGCCATCAGTGACCCTACAGAACTATACTCTGGGGCCAACGTCCTGACTTTC.

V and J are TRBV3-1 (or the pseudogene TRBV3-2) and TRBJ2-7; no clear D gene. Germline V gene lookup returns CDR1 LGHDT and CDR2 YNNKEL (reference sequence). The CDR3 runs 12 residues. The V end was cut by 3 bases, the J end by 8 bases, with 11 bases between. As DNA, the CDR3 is TGTGCCAGCAGCCAGGGTTGGAGCAAGCAGTACTTC. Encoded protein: CASSQGWSKQYF.

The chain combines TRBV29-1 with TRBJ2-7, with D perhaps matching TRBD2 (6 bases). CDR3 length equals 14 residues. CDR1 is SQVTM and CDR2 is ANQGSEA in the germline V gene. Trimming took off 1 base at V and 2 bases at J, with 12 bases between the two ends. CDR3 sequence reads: CSVEVAGQPYEQYF. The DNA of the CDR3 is TGCAGCGTTGAAGTCGCGGGGCAGCCCTACGAGCAGTACTTC.

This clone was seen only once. As DNA, the CDR3 is TGTGCCAGCAGCCCCTGGGGACAGAACTTAAACACCATATATTTT. This sequence encodes CASSPWGQNLNTIYF. J is TRBJ1-3 and V is TRBV3-1 (or the pseudogene TRBV3-2), with 7 bases that match TRBD1. CDR3 length: 15 amino acids. The V segment lost 4 bases and the J segment 6 bases; nucleotides outside the gene matches: 9. Germline CDR1 LGHDT, CDR2 YNNKEL (reference sequence).

In DNA, the CDR3 is TGTGCCAGTAGCCTCGGGTCAGTTGATGAAAAACTGTTTTTT. Its protein is CASSLGSVDEKLFF. The J gene is TRBJ1-4, the V gene TRBV19; D is ambiguous. Germline CDR1 LNHDA, CDR2 SQIVND (reference sequence). CDR3 length: 14 residues. Trimming removed 6 bases at V and 6 bases at J, with 14 bases between.

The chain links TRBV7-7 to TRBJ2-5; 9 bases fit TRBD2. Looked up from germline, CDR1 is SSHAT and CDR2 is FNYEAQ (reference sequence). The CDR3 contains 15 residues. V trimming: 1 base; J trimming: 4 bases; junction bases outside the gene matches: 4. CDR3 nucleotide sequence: TGTGCCAGCAGCTTAGGGGGTAGCGGGGGAGAGACCCAGTACTTC. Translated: CASSLGGSGGETQYF.

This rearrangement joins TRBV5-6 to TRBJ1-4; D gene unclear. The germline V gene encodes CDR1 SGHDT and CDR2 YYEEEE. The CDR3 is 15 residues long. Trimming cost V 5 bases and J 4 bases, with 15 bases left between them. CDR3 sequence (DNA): TGTGCCAGCAGTTATGGCCCAGGCGATAATGAAAAACTGTTTTTT. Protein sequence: CASSYGPGDNEKLFF.

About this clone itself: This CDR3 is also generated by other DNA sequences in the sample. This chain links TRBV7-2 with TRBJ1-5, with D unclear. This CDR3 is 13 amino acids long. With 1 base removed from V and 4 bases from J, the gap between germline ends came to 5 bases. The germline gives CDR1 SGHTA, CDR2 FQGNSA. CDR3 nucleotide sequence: TGTGCCAGCAGCTTAGAACAAAATCAGCCCCAGCATTTT. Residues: CASSLEQNQPQHF.

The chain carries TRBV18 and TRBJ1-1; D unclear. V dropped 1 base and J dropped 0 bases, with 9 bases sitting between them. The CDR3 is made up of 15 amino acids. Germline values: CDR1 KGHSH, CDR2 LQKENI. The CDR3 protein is CASSPRWEMNTEAFF. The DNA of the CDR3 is TGTGCCAGCTCACCACGATGGGAAATGAACACTGAAGCTTTCTTT.

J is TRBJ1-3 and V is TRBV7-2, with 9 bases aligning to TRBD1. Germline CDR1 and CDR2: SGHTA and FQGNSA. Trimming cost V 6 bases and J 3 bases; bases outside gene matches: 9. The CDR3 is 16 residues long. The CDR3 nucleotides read TGTGCCAGCAGAACTATACAGGGGGCGTTTGGAAACACCATATATTTT. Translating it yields CASRTIQGAFGNTIYF.

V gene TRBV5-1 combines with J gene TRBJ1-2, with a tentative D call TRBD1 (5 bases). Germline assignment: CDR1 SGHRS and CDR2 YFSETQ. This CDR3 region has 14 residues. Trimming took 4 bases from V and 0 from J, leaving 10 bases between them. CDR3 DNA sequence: TGCGCCAGCAGCCCTGGGACTGCTAACTATGGCTACACCTTC. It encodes CASSPGTANYGYTF. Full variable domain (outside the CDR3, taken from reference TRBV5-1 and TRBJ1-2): KAGVTQTPRYLIKTRGQQVTLSCSPISGHRSVSWYQQTPGQGLQFLFEYFSETQRNKGNFPGRFSGRQFSNSRSEMNVSTLELGDSALYLCASSPGTANYGYTFGSGTRLTVV.

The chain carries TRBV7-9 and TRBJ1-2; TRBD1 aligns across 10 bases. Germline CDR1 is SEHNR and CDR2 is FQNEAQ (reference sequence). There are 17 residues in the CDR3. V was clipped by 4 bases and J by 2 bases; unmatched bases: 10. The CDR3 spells CASSSPGQGLRNYGYTF. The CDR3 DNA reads TGTGCCAGCAGCTCCCCGGGACAGGGGCTTCGAAACTATGGCTACACCTTC. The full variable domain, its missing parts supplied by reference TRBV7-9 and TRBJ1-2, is DTGVSQNPRHKITKRGQNVTFRCDPISEHNRLYWYRQTLGQGPEFLTYFQNEAQLEKSRLLSDRFSAERPKGSFSTLEIQRTEQGDSAMYLCASSSPGQGLRNYGYTFGSGTRLTVV.

CDR3 nucleotides: TGTGCCAGCAGCAGGCTGACGGTTTCACCCCTCCACTTT. The encoded protein is CASSRLTVSPLHF. This rearrangement joins TRBV3-1 (or the pseudogene TRBV3-2) to TRBJ1-6; no reliable D call. Trimming left V 5 bases short and J 9 bases short, with 11 bases between. CDR1 is LGHDT, CDR2 YNNKEL, per germline (reference sequence). CDR3 length equals 13 residues.

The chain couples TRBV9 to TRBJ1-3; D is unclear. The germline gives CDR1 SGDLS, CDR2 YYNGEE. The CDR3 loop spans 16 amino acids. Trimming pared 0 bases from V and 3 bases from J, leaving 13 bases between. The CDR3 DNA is TGTGCCAGCAGCGTAGCTTCCTTCTCAAGTGGAAACACCATATATTTT. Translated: CASSVASFSSGNTIYF. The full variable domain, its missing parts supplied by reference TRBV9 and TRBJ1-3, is DSGVTQTPKHLITATGQRVTLRCSPRSGDLSVYWYQQSLDQGLQFLIQYYNGEERAKGNILERFSAQQFPDLHSELNLSSLELGDSALYFCASSVASFSSGNTIYFGEGSWLTVV.

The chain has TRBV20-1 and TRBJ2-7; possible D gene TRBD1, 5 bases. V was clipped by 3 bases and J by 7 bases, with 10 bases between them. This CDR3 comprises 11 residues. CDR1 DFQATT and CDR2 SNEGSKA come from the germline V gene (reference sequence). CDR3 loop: CSARGPLEQYF. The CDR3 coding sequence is TGCAGTGCTAGGGGGCCCCTAGAGCAGTACTTC.

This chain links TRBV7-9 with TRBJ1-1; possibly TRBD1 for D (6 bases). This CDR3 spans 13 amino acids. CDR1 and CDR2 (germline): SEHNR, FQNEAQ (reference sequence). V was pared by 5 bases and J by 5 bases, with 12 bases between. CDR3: CASSVQGRTEAFF. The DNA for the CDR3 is TGTGCCAGCAGCGTACAGGGTAGGACTGAAGCTTTCTTT.

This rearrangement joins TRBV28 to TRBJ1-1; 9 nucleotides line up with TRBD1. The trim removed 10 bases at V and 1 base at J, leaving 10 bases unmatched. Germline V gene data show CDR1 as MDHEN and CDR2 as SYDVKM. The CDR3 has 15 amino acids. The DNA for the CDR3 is TGTGCCACCAAATTCACACAGGGGGCGAACACTGAAGCTTTCTTT. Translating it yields CATKFTQGANTEAFF.

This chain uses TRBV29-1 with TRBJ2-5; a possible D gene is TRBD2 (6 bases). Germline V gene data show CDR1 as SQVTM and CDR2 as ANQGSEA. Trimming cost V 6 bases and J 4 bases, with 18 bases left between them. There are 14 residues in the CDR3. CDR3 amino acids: CSVRGQAGLETQYF. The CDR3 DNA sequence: TGCAGCGTGAGGGGTCAGGCGGGGTTAGAGACCCAGTACTTC.

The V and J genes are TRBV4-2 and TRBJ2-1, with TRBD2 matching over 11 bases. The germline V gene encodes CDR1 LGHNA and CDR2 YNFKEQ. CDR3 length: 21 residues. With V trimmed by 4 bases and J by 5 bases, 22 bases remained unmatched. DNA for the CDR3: TGTGCCAGCAGCCCGGTCCGCGGGGCTAGCGGGGGGAGTCCAGGGGACAATGAGCAGTTCTTC. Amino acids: CASSPVRGASGGSPGDNEQFF.

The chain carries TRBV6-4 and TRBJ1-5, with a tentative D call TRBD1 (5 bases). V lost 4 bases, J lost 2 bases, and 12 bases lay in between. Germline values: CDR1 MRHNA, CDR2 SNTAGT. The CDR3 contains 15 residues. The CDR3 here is CASSGRGGGNQPQHF. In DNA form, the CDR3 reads TGTGCCAGCAGTGGTCGGGGGGGAGGCAATCAGCCCCAGCATTTT.

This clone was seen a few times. Here the CDR3 DNA reads TGTGCCACCAAGCACTACGAGCAGTACTTC. Amino acid sequence: CATKHYEQYF. The chain combines TRBV6-5 with TRBJ2-7; D call uncertain. Trimming took 10 bases from V and 3 from J, leaving 7 bases between them. Germline values: CDR1 MNHEY, CDR2 SVGAGI. The CDR3 has 10 amino acids.